The subject of this entry is one TCR beta chain. Its antigen remains unidentified. Per germline, CDR1 MNHEY and CDR2 SVGAGI. V shed 8 bases and J 4 bases; nucleotides not matched to a gene: 5. The CDR3 sequence is 13 residues long. The record originates from a study of Ad26.COV2.S vaccination and SARS-CoV-2 variants. Regarding the study as a whole: It was vaccine recipients, not placebo recipients, who had the higher spike-specific TCR breadth. An underestimation of total T cell responses may have resulted from the TCR breadth and depth analyses.

Clones were read by immunoSEQ multiplex PCR, and TCRdb kept only the in-frame ones, dropping some. This sample has about 680,000 clones; more than 70% occur once, and the top ten carry around 1.5%. Treatment defined: some 19 received Ad26.COV2.S at low or high dose, single or two shots; about 5 received placebo; per-sample allocation not given. Collection of samples fell on day 63 after the first vaccine or placebo injection. The donor's status was that of an adult aged 18-55 years in Boston. The sample in question was peripheral blood, obtained in a trial of Ad26.COV2.S vaccine versus placebo. The genes are TRBV6-5 and TRBJ2-3; 8 positions agree with TRBD2. The TCR originated in a person between 18 and 65 years old who received the Ad26.COV2.S COVID-19 vaccine or a placebo. The CDR3 is CASGREVADTQYF. CDR3 nucleotide sequence: TGTGCCAGCGGGCGGGAGGTAGCAGATACGCAGTATTTT.